This T cell receptor (beta chain) was observed in a study of shared clonotypes between healthy human individuals. As for the study in general: Serving as donors were two women and a few men, whose ages spanned 18 to 49.

Produced via immunoSEQ multiplex PCR; TCRdb's table is partial and in-frame only. The sample records 1.4 million to 1.5 million clones, roughly 96% being singletons. Adult Caucasians living in Nashville, Tennessee made up all of the donors. The CDR3 sequence is 15 residues long. Trimming removed 4 bases from V and 5 bases from J, with 18 bases in between. Germline V CDR1 and CDR2: SGHNT, YYREEE (reference sequence). Input material: naive CD4+ T cells sorted from blood. Sample subset: CD45RA+ positively selected. The J gene is TRBJ2-5, the V gene TRBV5-4, with D possibly being TRBD2 (6 bases). The receptor's source is a man in his thirties or forties in good health. Written as DNA, the CDR3 is TGTGCCAGCAGCAACCCGCAAGGAGGGCGGGAGACCCAGTACTTC. Protein: CASSNPQGGRETQYF.